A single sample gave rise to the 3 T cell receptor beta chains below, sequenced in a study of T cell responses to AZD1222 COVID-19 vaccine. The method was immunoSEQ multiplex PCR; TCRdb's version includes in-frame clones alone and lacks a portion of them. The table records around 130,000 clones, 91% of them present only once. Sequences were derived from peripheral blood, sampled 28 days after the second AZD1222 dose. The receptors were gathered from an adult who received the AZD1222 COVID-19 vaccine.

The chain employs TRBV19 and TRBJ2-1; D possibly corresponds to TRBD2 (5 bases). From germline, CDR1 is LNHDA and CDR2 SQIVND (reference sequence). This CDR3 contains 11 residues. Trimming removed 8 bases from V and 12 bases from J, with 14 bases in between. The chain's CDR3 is CASQSGLSQFF. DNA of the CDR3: TGTGCCAGTCAAAGCGGACTGTCGCAGTTCTTC.

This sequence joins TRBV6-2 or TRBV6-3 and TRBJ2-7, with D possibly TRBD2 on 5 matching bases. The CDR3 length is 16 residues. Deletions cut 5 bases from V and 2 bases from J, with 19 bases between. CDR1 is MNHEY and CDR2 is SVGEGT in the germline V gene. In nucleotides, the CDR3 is TGTGCCAGCAGTCCCCCCCGTGGGGAGACTCCCTACGAGCAGTACGTC. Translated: CASSPPRGETPYEQYV.

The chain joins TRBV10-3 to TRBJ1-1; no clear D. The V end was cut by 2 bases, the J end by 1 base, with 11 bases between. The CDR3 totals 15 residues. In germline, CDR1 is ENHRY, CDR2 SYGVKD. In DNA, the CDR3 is TGTGCCATCAGTGAGGCGAAGGGCCCGAACACTGAAGCTTTCTTT. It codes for CAISEAKGPNTEAFF.